This T cell receptor beta chain was documented in a study of Ad26.COV2.S vaccination and SARS-CoV-2 variants. Across the study: Participant was drawn from the COV1001 Ad26.COV2.S trial arm. By the intramuscular route, Ad26.COV2.S was given once, or twice 56 days apart.

The V gene's germline CDR1 is SGHRS and CDR2 YFSETQ. CDR3 length: 16 amino acids. Trimming cost V 2 bases and J 4 bases, with 16 bases left between them. This clone was detected only once. The table came from immunoSEQ multiplex PCR; TCRdb's copy has only in-frame clones and leaves some out. The data contain 410,000 or so clones, over 75% of them singletons. The treatment was: about 20 received Ad26.COV2.S at low or high dose, single or two shots; about five received placebo; per-sample allocation not given. Sampling took place 63 days after the first vaccine or placebo injection. This person who donated was an adult of 18-55 years in Boston. An Ad26 vector that expressed Wuhan-strain SARS-CoV-2 spike constituted the vaccine.

This clonotype was obtained from a person aged 18-65 years who received the Ad26.COV2.S COVID-19 vaccine or a placebo. Source: peripheral blood, taken in a trial of Ad26.COV2.S vaccine versus placebo. The J gene is TRBJ2-1, the V gene TRBV5-1; D not resolved. The CDR3 DNA reads as TGCGCCAGCAGCTTTTCGAGTGGCATCCTGTACAATGAGCAGTTCTTC. Protein product: CASSFSSGILYNEQFF.